This TCR beta chain was identified during a study of identifying expanded T cells in peripheral blood. The germline V gene encodes CDR1 MGHRA and CDR2 YSYEKL. V was shortened by 4 bases and J by 5 bases, with 15 bases between the two germline ends. The CDR3 has 15 amino acids. TCRdb's table, derived via immunoSEQ multiplex PCR, lists solely in-frame clones and lacks some. The sample comprises about 78,000 clones, roughly 86% of which are singletons, and 15% to 20% rests with the top ten. The sequence was collected from a person aged 18 to 75 in good health. The sequencing sample was made of blood. This chain links TRBV4-1 with TRBJ1-5; D may be TRBD1 (5 bases). Here the CDR3 DNA reads TGCGCCAGCAGCCTCAGGGACGGTGGCGATCAGCCCCAGCATTTT. Encoded protein: CASSLRDGGDQPQHF.